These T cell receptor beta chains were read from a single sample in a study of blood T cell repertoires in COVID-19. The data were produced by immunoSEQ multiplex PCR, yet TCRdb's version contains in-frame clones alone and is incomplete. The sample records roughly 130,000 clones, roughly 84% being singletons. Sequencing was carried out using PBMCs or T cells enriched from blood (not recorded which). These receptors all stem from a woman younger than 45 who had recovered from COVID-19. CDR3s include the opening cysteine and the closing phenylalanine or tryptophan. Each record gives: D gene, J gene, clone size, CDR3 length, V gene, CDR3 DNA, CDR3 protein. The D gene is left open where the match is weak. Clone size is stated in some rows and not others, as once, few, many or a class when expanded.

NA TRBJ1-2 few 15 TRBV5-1 TGCGCCAGCAGCTTGGGAGCAGGGACTAACTATGGCTACACCTTC CASSLGAGTNYGYTF
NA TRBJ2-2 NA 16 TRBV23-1 TGCGCCAGCAGTCAAACCCTCCCGAGGGACACCGGGGAGCTGTTTTTT CASSQTLPRDTGELFF
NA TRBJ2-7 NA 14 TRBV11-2 TGTGCCAGCAGCGCCGGACAGCACACCTACGAGCAGTACTTC CASSAGQHTYEQYF
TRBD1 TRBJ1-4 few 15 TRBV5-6 TGTGCCAGCCGAAAATGGGGACAGGGCCTTGAAAAACTGTTTTTT CASRKWGQGLEKLFF
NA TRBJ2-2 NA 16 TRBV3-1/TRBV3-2 TGTGCCAGCAGCCAAGATCCAGACTCGAACACCGGGGAGCTGTTTTTT CASSQDPDSNTGELFF
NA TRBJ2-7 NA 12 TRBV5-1 TGCGCCAGCAGCACTAACTCCTACGAGCAGTACTTC CASSTNSYEQYF
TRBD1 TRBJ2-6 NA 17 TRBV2 TGTGCCAGCAATCTTAGGACAGGGCTCTCTCGGGCCAACGTCCTGACTTTC CASNLRTGLSRANVLTF
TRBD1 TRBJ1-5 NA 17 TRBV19 TGTGCCAGTAGTGCTTCGGGACAGGGGGCGGGCAATCAGCCCCAGCATTTT CASSASGQGAGNQPQHF
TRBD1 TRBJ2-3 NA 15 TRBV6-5 TGTGCCAGCAGGGGACAGGGGTCTAGCACAGATACGCAGTATTTT CASRGQGSSTDTQYF
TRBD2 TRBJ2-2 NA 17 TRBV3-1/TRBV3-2 TGTGCCAGCAGCCAAAGGTGGACTAGCGGGAGCACCGGGGAGCTGTTTTTT CASSQRWTSGSTGELFF
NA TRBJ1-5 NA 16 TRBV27 TGTGCCAGCAGCTATAATAGGGCGGGCATTTTTCAGCCCCAGCATTTT CASSYNRAGIFQPQHF